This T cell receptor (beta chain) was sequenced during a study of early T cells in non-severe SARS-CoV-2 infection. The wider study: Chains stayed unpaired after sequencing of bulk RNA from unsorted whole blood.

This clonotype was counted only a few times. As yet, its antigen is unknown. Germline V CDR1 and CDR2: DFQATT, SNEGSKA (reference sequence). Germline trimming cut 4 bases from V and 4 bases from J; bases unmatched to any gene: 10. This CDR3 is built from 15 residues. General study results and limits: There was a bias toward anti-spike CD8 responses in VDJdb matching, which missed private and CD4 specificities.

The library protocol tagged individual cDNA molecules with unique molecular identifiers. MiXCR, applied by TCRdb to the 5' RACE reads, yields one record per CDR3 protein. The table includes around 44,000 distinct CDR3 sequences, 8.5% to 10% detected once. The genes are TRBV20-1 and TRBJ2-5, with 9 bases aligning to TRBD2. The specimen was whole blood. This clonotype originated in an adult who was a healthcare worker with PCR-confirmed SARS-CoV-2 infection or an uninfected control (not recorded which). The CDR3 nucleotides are TGCAGTGCTACCCGTAGCGGGAGAGTAGGAGAGACCCAGTACTTC. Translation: CSATRSGRVGETQYF.